Reported below is one T cell receptor beta chain. Profiling relied on immunoSEQ multiplex PCR, and the TCRdb table lists in-frame clones only, not all of them. The sample contains around 50,000 clones, roughly 91% of which appear only once. This sample was taken from a study of T cell changes during pregnancy in multiple sclerosis. V trimming: 4 bases; J trimming: 4 bases; junction bases outside the gene matches: 5. The germline V gene has CDR1 MGHRA and CDR2 YSYEKL. CDR3 length: 17 residues. The clonotype originates from a female donor in good health, enrolled as a control in a pregnancy study. The sequences come from CD4+ T cells from peripheral blood mononuclear cells, collected after pregnancy. The chain uses TRBV4-1 and TRBJ2-2, with 14 bases fitting TRBD2. Written as DNA, the CDR3 is TGCGCCAGCAGCCCGGGACTAGCGGGAGTCGGCACCGGGGAGCTGTTTTTT. It specifies CASSPGLAGVGTGELFF.